Presented here are 6 T cell receptor beta chains from one specimen sequenced in a study of sequential checkpoint blockade in melanoma. Treatment of the sample: randomized to nivolumab then ipilimumab (arm A) or the reverse (arm B). The assay was immunoSEQ multiplex PCR, and TCRdb's table has in-frame clones only and misses some. The top ten hold 7.5% of the sample, which has 13,000 or so clones, 82% seen once. Sequenced material: CD8+ T cells sorted from blood (inferred from file names), taken from a patient given nivolumab and ipilimumab in sequence. The origin of the receptors is a human donor with melanoma.

DNA for the CDR3: TGTGCCAGCAGCTTATCCCCTGAAGCTCAAGAGACCCAGTACTTC. Its protein is CASSLSPEAQETQYF. The chain has TRBV7-9 and TRBJ2-5; D ambiguous. The germline V gene has CDR1 SEHNR and CDR2 FQNEAQ (reference sequence). The CDR3 runs to 15 residues. Trimming cost V 2 bases and J 2 bases, with 12 bases left between them.

In its sample, this clone was seen a few times. This rearrangement joins TRBV9 to TRBJ2-7; 7 bases agree with TRBD2. After removal of 5 bases from V and 6 bases from J, the junction contained 14 bases not matched to a gene. The CDR3 is 15 amino acids. Germline V gene data show CDR1 as SGDLS and CDR2 as YYNGEE. CDR3 protein: CASSDLAGDRGEQYF. CDR3 nucleotide sequence: TGTGCCAGCAGTGATCTGGCGGGAGACCGAGGCGAGCAGTACTTC. The full variable domain, rest sourced from reference TRBV9 and TRBJ2-7, is DSGVTQTPKHLITATGQRVTLRCSPRSGDLSVYWYQQSLDQGLQFLIQYYNGEERAKGNILERFSAQQFPDLHSELNLSSLELGDSALYFCASSDLAGDRGEQYFGPGTRLTVT.

V and J are TRBV6-5 and TRBJ1-1; a possible D gene is TRBD1 (5 bases). Germline CDR1 and CDR2: MNHEY and SVGAGI. The CDR3 runs to 13 residues. Trimming removed 4 bases from V and 5 bases from J, with 11 bases in between. CDR3: CASSWGGGTEAFF. The CDR3, as DNA: TGTGCCAGCAGTTGGGGGGGAGGGACTGAAGCTTTCTTT.

This clone was seen just once. The genes are TRBV10-1 and TRBJ2-7; D unresolved. Trimming took off 7 bases at V and 7 bases at J, with 14 bases between the two ends. CDR3 length: 12 amino acids. Germline V gene lookup returns CDR1 WNHNN and CDR2 SYGVQD (reference sequence). In DNA form, the CDR3 reads TGCGCCAGCAATGGGCCAACACGGGAGCAGTACTTC. This translates into CASNGPTREQYF.

V and J are TRBV5-1 and TRBJ1-2; tentative D call: TRBD1 (6 bases). This CDR3 comprises 15 residues. From germline, CDR1 is SGHRS and CDR2 YFSETQ. V dropped 0 bases and J dropped 2 bases, with 11 bases sitting between them. CDR3 sequence reads: CASSLAQGRNYGYTF. The CDR3 DNA reads as TGCGCCAGCAGCTTGGCTCAGGGGCGCAACTATGGCTACACCTTC.

The chain joins TRBV6-5 to TRBJ2-6; D is perhaps TRBD2 (6 bases). The V gene lost 2 bases and the J gene lost 2 bases, with 7 bases spanning the gap. This CDR3 has 15 amino acids. CDR1 and CDR2 from the germline V gene are MNHEY and SVGAGI. In nucleotides, the CDR3 is TGTGCCAGCAGTTACGGGAGGCCTGGGGCCAACGTCCTGACTTTC. It yields the protein CASSYGRPGANVLTF.